Following are 10 T cell receptor beta chains from one sample sequenced in a study of T cell responses to AZD1222 COVID-19 vaccine. Only in-frame clones appear in the TCRdb table, and some are missing; sequencing was by immunoSEQ multiplex PCR. The sample has just under 55,000 clones, about 85% seen once; the top ten hold 3% to 4.5%. The sequences come from peripheral blood, collected on day 0 of AZD1222 vaccination. These receptors all come from an adult in good health.

The chain employs TRBV5-4 and TRBJ2-3, with 7 bases aligning to TRBD1. Germline V gene data show CDR1 as SGHNT and CDR2 as YYREEE (reference sequence). Trimming took 2 bases from V and 2 from J; bases not matched to a gene: 5. The CDR3 extends over 15 amino acids. CDR3 amino acids: CASSLRDSLTDTQYF. The CDR3 DNA follows: TGTGCCAGCAGCTTAAGGGACAGCCTCACAGATACGCAGTATTTT.

Written as DNA, the CDR3 is TGTGCCAGCAGGGGGGACGGTCAGCCCCAGCATTTT. This sequence encodes CASRGDGQPQHF. The chain employs TRBV12-3 or TRBV12-4 and TRBJ1-5, with a possible D match to TRBD1 (5 bases). V lost 6 bases and J 6 bases, leaving 9 bases between the germline ends. The CDR3 sequence is 12 residues long.

This clone appeared a single time. The V and J genes are TRBV7-9 and TRBJ1-2; D unclear. V was clipped by 1 base and J by 8 bases, with 14 bases between them. The V gene's germline CDR1 is SEHNR and CDR2 FQNEAQ (reference sequence). This CDR3 region has 14 residues. CDR3 nucleotide sequence: TGTGCCAGCAGCTTAGTATCTCTGGACCGAGGCTACACCTTC. This encodes CASSLVSLDRGYTF.

V usage is TRBV11-2 and J usage is TRBJ2-3; D is perhaps TRBD1 (6 bases). The germline gives CDR1 SGHAT, CDR2 FQNNGV. CDR3 length: 18 amino acids. V shed 5 bases and J shed 0 bases, with 21 bases lying between them. The CDR3 is CASSPVTGDYTSTDTQYF. Here the CDR3 DNA reads TGTGCCAGCAGCCCCGTGACAGGTGACTACACGAGCACAGATACGCAGTATTTT.

This sequence joins TRBV2 and TRBJ1-3, with a weak D call TRBD1 (6 bases). CDR3 length: 15 residues. The V end was cut by 6 bases, the J end by 2 bases, with 14 bases between. Germline V gene sequence: CDR1 SNHLY, CDR2 FYNNEI. The CDR3 DNA sequence: TGTGCCAGCAGGGGGACACCAGAGACTGGAAACACCATATATTTT. Residues: CASRGTPETGNTIYF.

The chain carries TRBV7-9 and TRBJ1-4, with D uncertain. The CDR3 is made up of 15 amino acids. V was trimmed by 2 bases and J by 5 bases, leaving 12 bases between them. The V gene's germline CDR1 is SEHNR and CDR2 FQNEAQ (reference sequence). The CDR3 bases are TGTGCCAGCAGCTTAACAACGGGTCTGAATGAAAAACTGTTTTTT. Translating it yields CASSLTTGLNEKLFF.

The V gene is TRBV9, the J gene TRBJ2-5, with TRBD2 identical over 12 bases. This CDR3 has 15 amino acids. Germline-derived CDR1 and CDR2 are SGDLS and YYNGEE. The ends lost 3 bases at V and 4 bases at J; junction bases unmatched: 4. In nucleotides, the CDR3 is TGTGCCAGCAGCGCTAGCGGGGGGGCTGGAGAGACCCAGTACTTC. It codes for CASSASGGAGETQYF.

The chain uses TRBV7-9 and TRBJ1-2; TRBD1 is a possible D gene (6 bases). V was trimmed by 2 bases and J by 4 bases, leaving 14 bases between them. CDR1 and CDR2 (germline): SEHNR, FQNEAQ (reference sequence). The CDR3 is 15 residues long. The CDR3 bases are TGTGCCAGCAGCTTATCAGCAGGGGCAGTCTATGGCTACACCTTC. Its protein product is CASSLSAGAVYGYTF.

The gene calls are TRBV28 and TRBJ1-2; weak D call: TRBD1 (6 bases). V lost 6 bases and J lost 6, with 20 bases in between. Germline lookup yields CDR1 MDHEN and CDR2 SYDVKM. The CDR3 runs to 15 residues. CDR3 bases: TGTGCCAGCAGAAACCAAGGGGGGTATGCGGATGGCTACACCTTC. As protein: CASRNQGGYADGYTF.

This clone was seen only once. The V call is TRBV5-1, the J call TRBJ1-3; TRBD1 is a possible D gene (5 bases). V was cut by 0 bases and J by 0 bases, with 13 bases left in between. The germline V gene has CDR1 SGHRS and CDR2 YFSETQ. The CDR3 spans 17 residues. The CDR3 bases are TGCGCCAGCAGCTTGGCGGGACTTGGGCCCTCTGGAAACACCATATATTTT. Its protein is CASSLAGLGPSGNTIYF.